The 15 T cell receptor beta chains below were found in one sample sequenced in a study of T cell repertoires in cytomegalovirus infection. For these receptors, no antigen is known. MiXCR, run by TCRdb on the reads, gives a single entry per CDR3 protein. Of about 830,000 distinct CDR3 sequences in the sample, approximately 29% were seen once. The source material was cultured CD8+ T cells from PBMCs, sampled from culture after CMV antigen stimulation. These receptors were taken from a human donor in good health (CMV status not recorded). Some clones in this sample may be carry-over from other donors' samples.

This clonotype was seen repeatedly, ten times or more. V usage is TRBV7-2 and J usage is TRBJ2-3, with 10 bases matching TRBD2. J was trimmed by 3 bases and V by 4 bases; bases with no gene match: 1. CDR1 is SGHTA and CDR2 is FQGNSA in the germline V gene. The CDR3 has 14 amino acids. The CDR3 loop is CASSSSGGTDTQYF. Written as DNA, the CDR3 is TGTGCCAGCAGCTCTAGCGGGGGAACAGATACGCAGTATTTT. Looking up the rest from reference TRBV7-2 and TRBJ2-3 gives the full variable domain: GAGVSQSPSNKVTEKGKDVELRCDPISGHTALYWYRQSLGQGLEFLIYFQGNSAPDKSGLPSDRFSAERTGGSVSTLTIQRTQQEDSAVYLCASSSSGGTDTQYFGPGTRLTVL.

This sequence joins TRBV27 and TRBJ1-2; 8 positions agree with TRBD1. There are 14 residues in the CDR3. Germline CDR1 is MNHEY and CDR2 is SMNVEV (reference sequence). J gave up 5 bases and V 5 bases, and 7 bases lay outside the gene matches. CDR3 sequence: CASSIGTGYYGYTF. CDR3 coding DNA: TGTGCCAGCAGTATAGGGACAGGATATTATGGCTACACCTTC.

The chain couples TRBV20-1 to TRBJ2-5; TRBD1 or TRBD2 may be the D gene (6 bases each). The V gene lost 6 bases and the J gene lost 9 bases, with 14 bases spanning the gap. The CDR3 has 11 amino acids. CDR1 and CDR2 from the germline V gene are DFQATT and SNEGSKA (reference sequence). The CDR3 loop reads CSAGTSGAQYF. The CDR3 DNA sequence: TGCAGTGCCGGGACATCGGGGGCCCAGTACTTC.

A note on this clonotype: Since no conserved phenylalanine or tryptophan closes the CDR3, a read error is the likely cause. The chain combines TRBV7-6 with TRBJ2-1; 7 bases are shared with TRBD2. From germline, CDR1 is SGHVS and CDR2 FNYEAQ. The CDR3 sequence is 15 residues long. The CDR3 protein is CASSLERGVYNEQFS. DNA for the CDR3: TGTGCTAGCAGCTTAGAGCGGGGAGTATACAATGAGCAGTTCTCC.

The rearrangement uses TRBV12-5 and TRBJ1-5, with 10 bases that match TRBD1. This CDR3 has 14 residues. Germline loops: CDR1 LGHNT, CDR2 FRNRAP. V trimming: 5 bases; J trimming: 8 bases; junction bases outside the gene matches: 6. The CDR3 region has the DNA TGTGCTAGTGGTCCGACAGGGGGCGGGAAGCCCCAGCATTTT. This gives the protein CASGPTGGGKPQHF. The complete variable domain, with remaining parts taken from reference TRBV12-5 and TRBJ1-5, reads DARVTQTPRHKVTEMGQEVTMRCQPILGHNTVFWYRQTMMQGLELLAYFRNRAPLDDSGMPKDRFSAEMPDATLATLKIQPSEPRDSAVYFCASGPTGGGKPQHFGDGTRLSIL.

This clonotype was detected many times. The V gene is TRBV12-3 or TRBV12-4, the J gene TRBJ2-3, with 7 bases fitting TRBD2. V lost 2 bases, J lost 4 bases, and 15 bases stayed unmatched. This CDR3 is 18 amino acids long. The CDR3 here is CASSLTPRTRGFADTQYF. For the CDR3, the DNA is TGTGCCAGCAGTTTAACTCCCCGGACTAGGGGCTTCGCAGATACGCAGTATTTT.

CDR3 in DNA: TGTGCCAGCAGCTCCCCATCGGGACAGGGGATGTACGAGCAGTACTTC. Amino acids: CASSSPSGQGMYEQYF. V usage is TRBV7-6 and J usage is TRBJ2-7; 10 bases fit TRBD1. J was trimmed by 4 bases and V by 4 bases; bases with no gene match: 10. Germline CDR1 reads SGHVS; CDR2 reads FNYEAQ. The CDR3 runs to 16 residues. Filled out from reference TRBV7-6 and TRBJ2-7, the complete variable domain reads GAGVSQSPRYKVTKRGQDVALRCDPISGHVSLYWYRQALGQGPEFLTYFNYEAQQDKSGLPNDRFSAERPEGSISTLTIQRTEQRDSAMYRCASSSPSGQGMYEQYFGPGTRLTVT.

The chain couples TRBV10-3 to TRBJ2-1, with no clear D. Germline values: CDR1 ENHRY, CDR2 SYGVKD. V was clipped by 10 bases and J by 5 bases, with 9 bases between them. The CDR3 loop spans 11 amino acids. The CDR3 here is CATQGDNEQFF. Written as DNA, the CDR3 is TGTGCCACCCAAGGAGACAATGAGCAGTTCTTC.

The chain has TRBV24-1 and TRBJ2-1, with a possible D match to TRBD1 (6 bases). Trimming pared 0 bases from V and 8 bases from J, leaving 16 bases between. Germline V lookup: CDR1 KGHDR, CDR2 SFDVKD. The length of the CDR3 is 16 residues. This chain's CDR3 is CATSDLPGQRMDEQFF. CDR3 bases: TGTGCCACCAGTGATTTGCCGGGACAACGGATGGATGAGCAGTTCTTC.

The rearrangement links TRBV27 to TRBJ2-7; TRBD1 aligns across 9 bases. Unmatched junction bases numbered 13, after V lost 5 bases and J lost 2 bases. There are 17 residues in the CDR3. Germline V gives CDR1 MNHEY, CDR2 SMNVEV (reference sequence). The CDR3 protein is CASSEGTGPSSPYEQYF. The CDR3 DNA follows: TGTGCCAGCAGTGAGGGGACAGGGCCCTCGAGCCCCTACGAGCAGTACTTC.

This clonotype came up a few times. This chain links TRBV20-1 with TRBJ2-1, with D possibly being TRBD1 (6 bases). The germline CDR1 and CDR2 sequences are DFQATT and SNEGSKA (reference sequence). There are 16 residues in the CDR3. V was pared by 6 bases and J by 2 bases, with 20 bases between. In nucleotides, the CDR3 is TGCAGTGCCGCGTTTACGGGACACGGAGCCTACAATGAGCAGTTCTTC. This codes for CSAAFTGHGAYNEQFF.

V usage is TRBV5-6 and J usage is TRBJ1-5; D gene unclear. Germline V lookup: CDR1 SGHDT, CDR2 YYEEEE. This CDR3 is 14 amino acids long. V was trimmed by 3 bases and J by 1 base, leaving 8 bases between them. CDR3 nucleotide sequence: TGTGCCAGCAGCTATGCAGAGAGCAATCAGCCCCAGCATTTT. It codes for CASSYAESNQPQHF. Complete variable domain (other parts from reference TRBV5-6 and TRBJ1-5): DAGVTQSPTHLIKTRGQQVTLRCSPKSGHDTVSWYQQALGQGPQFIFQYYEEEERQRGNFPDRFSGHQFPNYSSELNVNALLLGDSALYLCASSYAESNQPQHFGDGTRLSIL.

The rearrangement links TRBV7-2 to TRBJ1-2; the D gene is possibly TRBD1 (6 bases). The V and J ends lost 3 bases and 0 bases respectively, with 11 bases between them. Germline V gene lookup returns CDR1 SGHTA and CDR2 FQGNSA. This CDR3 is built from 15 residues. CDR3 residues: CASSFTDSSNYGYTF. The CDR3 DNA is TGTGCCAGCAGCTTCACGGACAGCTCTAACTATGGCTACACCTTC.

V is TRBV11-2 and J is TRBJ2-3; TRBD2 matches at 11 bases. Per germline, CDR1 SGHAT and CDR2 FQNNGV. The CDR3 contains 17 residues. J was trimmed by 3 bases and V by 5 bases; bases with no gene match: 10. The CDR3 reads CASSQDPVAGGTDTQYF. CDR3 DNA: TGTGCCAGCAGCCAGGACCCAGTAGCGGGGGGGACAGATACGCAGTATTTT.

V usage is TRBV4-1 and J usage is TRBJ2-7; 9 bases fit TRBD1. V trimming: 3 bases; J trimming: 1 base; junction bases outside the gene matches: 10. This CDR3 is built from 17 residues. Germline lookup yields CDR1 MGHRA and CDR2 YSYEKL. The CDR3, as DNA: TGCGCCAGCAGCCATACCATTGCGACAGGGGGATCCTACGAGCAGTACTTC. Its protein product is CASSHTIATGGSYEQYF.